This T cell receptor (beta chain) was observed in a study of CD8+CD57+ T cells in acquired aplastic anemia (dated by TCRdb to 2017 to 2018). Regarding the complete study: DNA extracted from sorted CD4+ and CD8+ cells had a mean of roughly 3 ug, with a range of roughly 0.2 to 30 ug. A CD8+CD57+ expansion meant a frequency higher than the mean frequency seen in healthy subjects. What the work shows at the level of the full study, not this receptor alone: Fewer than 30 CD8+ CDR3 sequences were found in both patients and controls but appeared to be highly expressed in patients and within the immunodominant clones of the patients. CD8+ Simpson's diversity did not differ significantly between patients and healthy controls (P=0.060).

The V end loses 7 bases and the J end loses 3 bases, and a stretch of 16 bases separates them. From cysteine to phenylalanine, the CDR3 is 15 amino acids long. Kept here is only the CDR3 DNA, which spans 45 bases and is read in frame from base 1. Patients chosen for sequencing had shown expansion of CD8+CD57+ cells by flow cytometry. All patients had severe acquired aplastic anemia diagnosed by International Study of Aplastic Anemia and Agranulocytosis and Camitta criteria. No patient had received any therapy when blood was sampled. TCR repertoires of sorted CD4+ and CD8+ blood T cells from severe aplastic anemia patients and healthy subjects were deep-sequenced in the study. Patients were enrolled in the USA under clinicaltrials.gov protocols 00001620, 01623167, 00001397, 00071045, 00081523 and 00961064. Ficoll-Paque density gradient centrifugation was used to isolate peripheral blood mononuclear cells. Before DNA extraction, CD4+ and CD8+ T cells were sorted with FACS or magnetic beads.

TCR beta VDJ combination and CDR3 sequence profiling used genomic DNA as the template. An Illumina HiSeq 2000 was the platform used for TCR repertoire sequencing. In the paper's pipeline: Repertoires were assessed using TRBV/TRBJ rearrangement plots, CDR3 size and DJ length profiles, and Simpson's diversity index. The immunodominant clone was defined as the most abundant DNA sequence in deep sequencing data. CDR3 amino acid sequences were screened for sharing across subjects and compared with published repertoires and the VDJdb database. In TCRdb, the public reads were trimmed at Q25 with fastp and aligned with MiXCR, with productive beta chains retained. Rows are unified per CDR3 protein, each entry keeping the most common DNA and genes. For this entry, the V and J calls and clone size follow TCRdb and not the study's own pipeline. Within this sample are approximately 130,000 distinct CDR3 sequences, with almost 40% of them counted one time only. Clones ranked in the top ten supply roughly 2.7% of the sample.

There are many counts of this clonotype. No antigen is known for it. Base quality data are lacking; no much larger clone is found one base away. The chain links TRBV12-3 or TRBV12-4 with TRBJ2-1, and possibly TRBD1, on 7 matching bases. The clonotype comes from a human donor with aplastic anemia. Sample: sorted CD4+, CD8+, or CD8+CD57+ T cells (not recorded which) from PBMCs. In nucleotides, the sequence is TGTGCCAGCACCCCGGTGCAGGGGGGCTACAATGAGCAGTTCTTC. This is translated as CASTPVQGGYNEQFF.